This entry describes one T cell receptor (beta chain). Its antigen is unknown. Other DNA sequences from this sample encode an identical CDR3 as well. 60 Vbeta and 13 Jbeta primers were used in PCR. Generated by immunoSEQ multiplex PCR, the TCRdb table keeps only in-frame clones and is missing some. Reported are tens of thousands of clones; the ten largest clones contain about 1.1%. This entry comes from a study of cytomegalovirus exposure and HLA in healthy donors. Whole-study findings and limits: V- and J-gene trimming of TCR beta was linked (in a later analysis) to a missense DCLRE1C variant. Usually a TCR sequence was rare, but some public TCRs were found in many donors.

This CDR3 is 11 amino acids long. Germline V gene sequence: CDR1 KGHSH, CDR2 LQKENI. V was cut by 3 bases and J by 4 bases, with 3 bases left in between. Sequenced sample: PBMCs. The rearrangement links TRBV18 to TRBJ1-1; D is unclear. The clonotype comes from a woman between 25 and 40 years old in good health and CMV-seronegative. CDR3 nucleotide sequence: TGTGCCAGCTCACCCGGCACTGAAGCTTTCTTT. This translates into CASSPGTEAFF.